This T cell receptor beta chain was sequenced for a study of T cell repertoires in cytomegalovirus infection. Study results and caveats: Cumulative public TCR beta family frequency identified carriers of CMV plus the relevant HLA.

In TCRdb, the reads were re-called with MiXCR into one record per CDR3 protein. The sample lists about 490,000 distinct CDR3 sequences; approximately 16% were seen once. Germline lookup yields CDR1 MGHRA and CDR2 YSYEKL. The CDR3 covers 13 residues. Germline trimming cut 2 bases from V and 15 bases from J; bases unmatched to any gene: 10. This clonotype was recorded a few times. The target antigen is unknown. This TCR was recovered from a human donor in good health (CMV status not recorded). Some clones in this sample may be carry-over from other donors' samples. Sequences were obtained from CD8+ T cells from PBMCs. The chain links TRBV4-1 to TRBJ2-1, with 7 bases matching TRBD1. CDR3 protein: CASSQTLGQAAFF. CDR3 DNA: TGCGCCAGCAGCCAAACACTCGGACAGGCCGCGTTCTTC.